These T cell receptor beta chains were read from a single sample in a study of cytotoxic CD8 clonotypes in ibrutinib-treated CLL. Sequencing was performed with immunoSEQ multiplex PCR; in TCRdb, only in-frame clones are kept and a portion is missing. The table shows approximately 200,000 clones, with approximately 72% occurring only once. The specimen comprised PBMCs, sampled after 24 months of ibrutinib treatment. The receptors were sampled from a human donor with chronic lymphocytic leukemia. Each CDR3 is given with its conserved first and last residue. Fields, in order: CDR3 protein, J gene, V gene.

cdr3_aa: CASSLSLTGELFF
j_call: TRBJ2-2
v_call: TRBV11-2

cdr3_aa: CASSLPGEETQYF
j_call: TRBJ2-5
v_call: TRBV5-1

cdr3_aa: CASSSLPGSYNEQFF
j_call: TRBJ2-1
v_call: TRBV11-2

cdr3_aa: CASSGGVAAYEQYF
j_call: TRBJ2-7
v_call: TRBV7-2

cdr3_aa: CASSPSWEPGELFF
j_call: TRBJ2-2
v_call: TRBV5-1

cdr3_aa: CASSLSGGAGQPQHF
j_call: TRBJ1-5
v_call: TRBV5-5

cdr3_aa: CASSLDPSTDTQYF
j_call: TRBJ2-3
v_call: TRBV13

cdr3_aa: CASSYSGGMNTEAFF
j_call: TRBJ1-1
v_call: TRBV6-5

cdr3_aa: CASSLRKGVFFGANVLTF
j_call: TRBJ2-6
v_call: TRBV7-3

cdr3_aa: CASSQVATGKEKLFF
j_call: TRBJ1-4
v_call: TRBV4-3

cdr3_aa: CASSDFDGSEAFF
j_call: TRBJ1-1
v_call: TRBV2

cdr3_aa: CASSSRSGNTIYF
j_call: TRBJ1-3
v_call: TRBV7-7

cdr3_aa: CASSPKGNFYEQYF
j_call: TRBJ2-7
v_call: TRBV7-9

cdr3_aa: CASSFGYAQPQHF
j_call: TRBJ1-5
v_call: TRBV5-6

cdr3_aa: CAISRQRNNEQFF
j_call: TRBJ2-1
v_call: TRBV10-3

cdr3_aa: CASSVGVGPTDTQYF
j_call: TRBJ2-3
v_call: TRBV9

cdr3_aa: CASSSQGGLAKNIQYF
j_call: TRBJ2-4
v_call: TRBV2

cdr3_aa: CASSPYGQAPYHEQFF
j_call: TRBJ2-1
v_call: TRBV27

cdr3_aa: CASSLPDRELFF
j_call: TRBJ2-2
v_call: TRBV7-6

cdr3_aa: CATSIGQVDYGYTF
j_call: TRBJ1-2
v_call: TRBV15

cdr3_aa: CASSQDGSVGLNTGELFF
j_call: TRBJ2-2
v_call: TRBV4-3

cdr3_aa: CSVASRFTDTQYF
j_call: TRBJ2-3
v_call: TRBV29-1

cdr3_aa: CASSLSSREVIEQYF
j_call: TRBJ2-7
v_call: TRBV27

cdr3_aa: CASSLRGAGYGYTF
j_call: TRBJ1-2
v_call: TRBV28

cdr3_aa: CATSRDRYSGNTIYF
j_call: TRBJ1-3
v_call: TRBV15

cdr3_aa: CASSVTGANYGYTF
j_call: TRBJ1-2
v_call: TRBV28

cdr3_aa: CASSLPMDEQYF
j_call: TRBJ2-7
v_call: TRBV5-4

cdr3_aa: CASSSFGGEGYTF
j_call: TRBJ1-2
v_call: TRBV7-9

cdr3_aa: CASSLGRGESSYEQYF
j_call: TRBJ2-7
v_call: TRBV7-6

cdr3_aa: CAWSVRASGNEQFF
j_call: TRBJ2-1
v_call: TRBV30

cdr3_aa: CASSRNPGATEAFF
j_call: TRBJ1-1
v_call: TRBV7-2

cdr3_aa: CASNYRQGHTGELFF
j_call: TRBJ2-2
v_call: TRBV6-5

cdr3_aa: CASSGGSWGYEQYF
j_call: TRBJ2-7
v_call: TRBV5-1

cdr3_aa: CASSQGGVAGGFTDTQYF
j_call: TRBJ2-3
v_call: TRBV4-1

cdr3_aa: CAWELGQGGQPQHF
j_call: TRBJ1-5
v_call: TRBV30

cdr3_aa: CASSLSGTALSGANVLTF
j_call: TRBJ2-6
v_call: TRBV7-9

cdr3_aa: CASSNEDRGQETQYF
j_call: TRBJ2-5
v_call: TRBV7-9

cdr3_aa: CAWSPLTSPLPYEQYF
j_call: TRBJ2-7
v_call: TRBV30

cdr3_aa: CASSERGIYGYTF
j_call: TRBJ1-2
v_call: TRBV2

cdr3_aa: CASSPSEDTGELFF
j_call: TRBJ2-2
v_call: TRBV18

cdr3_aa: CASSGFLNGELFF
j_call: TRBJ2-2
v_call: TRBV6-1

cdr3_aa: CASSLSHLSTDTQYF
j_call: TRBJ2-3
v_call: TRBV27

cdr3_aa: CASSVPGQGVHEQYF
j_call: TRBJ2-7
v_call: TRBV5-5

cdr3_aa: CASSPPSGSRYNEQFF
j_call: TRBJ2-1
v_call: TRBV7-9

cdr3_aa: CASSSTSTEYF
j_call: TRBJ2-7
v_call: TRBV6-1

cdr3_aa: CSVSSLAATDTQYF
j_call: TRBJ2-3
v_call: TRBV29-1

cdr3_aa: CASSQGLAPAPQYF
j_call: TRBJ2-5
v_call: TRBV4-3

cdr3_aa: CAWQGNTEAFF
j_call: TRBJ1-1
v_call: TRBV30

cdr3_aa: CASRLGYYGYTF
j_call: TRBJ1-2
v_call: TRBV28

cdr3_aa: CASSREGAGGSRYEQYF
j_call: TRBJ2-7
v_call: TRBV5-4

cdr3_aa: CSVEPDIYGYTF
j_call: TRBJ1-2
v_call: TRBV29-1

cdr3_aa: CASSLEVGYLTSGNTIYF
j_call: TRBJ1-3
v_call: TRBV7-9